This T cell receptor (beta chain) was recorded in a study of molecular identifiers for immune sequencing clone quantification. About the research overall: Naive CD8 RNA (around 20,000 or 100,000 cells) was divided into five aliquots, with four sequenced.

Between roughly 18,000 and 1,100,000 sorted cells, with 10%, 30% or 50% RNA, yielded naive CD8 libraries. In the sort, naive CD8 T cells were defined as CD8+CD4-CCR7+CD45RA+. Study-wide findings and caveats: For effector cells, clones above 20 RNA copies held over 98% of molecules; for naive cells, under 1%.

TCRdb itself ran the PCR reads through MiXCR, one entry per CDR3 protein. Here the sample spans 490,000 or so distinct CDR3 sequences, approximately 25% being singletons. Notes on this clonotype: Its cognate antigen is unknown.

V was clipped by 1 base and J by 0 bases; unmatched bases: 11. From germline, CDR1 is SEHNR and CDR2 FQNEAQ (reference sequence). The CDR3 sequence is 21 residues long. This chain joins TRBV7-9 and TRBJ2-6, with 11 nucleotides matching TRBD1. Material: naive CD8+ T cells from blood, with Jurkat cell RNA spiked in. Subset: FACS-sorted CD8+CD4-CCR7+CD45RA+ naive T cells. This clonotype originated in a human donor in good health. Some libraries in this study had Jurkat cell RNA spiked in. The chain's CDR3 is CASSLEGTGGEMVSGANVLTF. Written as DNA, the CDR3 is TGTGCCAGCAGCTTAGAGGGGACAGGGGGAGAAATGGTCTCTGGGGCCAACGTCCTGACTTTC.